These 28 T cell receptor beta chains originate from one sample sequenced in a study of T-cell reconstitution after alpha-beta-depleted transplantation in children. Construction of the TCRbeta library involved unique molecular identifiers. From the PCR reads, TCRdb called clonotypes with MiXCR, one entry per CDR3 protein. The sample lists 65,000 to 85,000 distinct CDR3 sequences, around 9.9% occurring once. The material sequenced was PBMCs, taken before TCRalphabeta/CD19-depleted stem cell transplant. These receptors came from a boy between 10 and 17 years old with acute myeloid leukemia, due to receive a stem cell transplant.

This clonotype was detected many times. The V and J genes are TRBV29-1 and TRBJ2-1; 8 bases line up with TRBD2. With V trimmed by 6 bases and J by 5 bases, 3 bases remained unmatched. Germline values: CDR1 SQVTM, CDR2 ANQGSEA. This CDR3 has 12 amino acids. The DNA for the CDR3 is TGCAGCGTCTCGGGGGGGGACAATGAGCAGTTCTTC. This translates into CSVSGGDNEQFF.

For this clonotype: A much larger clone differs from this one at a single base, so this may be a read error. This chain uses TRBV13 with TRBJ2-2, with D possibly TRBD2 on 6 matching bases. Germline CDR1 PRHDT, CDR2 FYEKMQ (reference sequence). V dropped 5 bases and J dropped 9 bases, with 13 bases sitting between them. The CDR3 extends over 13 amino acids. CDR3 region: CASSPGTPRELFF. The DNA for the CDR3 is TGTGCCAGCAGCCCCGGGACTCCCAGGGAGCTGTTTTTT.

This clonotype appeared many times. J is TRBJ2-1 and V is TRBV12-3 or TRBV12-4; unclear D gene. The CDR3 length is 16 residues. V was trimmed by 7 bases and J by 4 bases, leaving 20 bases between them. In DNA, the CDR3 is TGTGCCAGCACCATTGAGAGGACCCAAGGGTACAATGAGCAGTTCTTC. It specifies CASTIERTQGYNEQFF.

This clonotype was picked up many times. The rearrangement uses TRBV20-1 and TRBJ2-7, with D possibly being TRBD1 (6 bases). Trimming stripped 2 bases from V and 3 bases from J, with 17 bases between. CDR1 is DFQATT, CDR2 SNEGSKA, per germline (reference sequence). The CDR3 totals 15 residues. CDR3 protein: CSARWPKGVSYEQYF. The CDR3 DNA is TGCAGTGCTAGATGGCCCAAGGGGGTCAGCTACGAGCAGTACTTC.

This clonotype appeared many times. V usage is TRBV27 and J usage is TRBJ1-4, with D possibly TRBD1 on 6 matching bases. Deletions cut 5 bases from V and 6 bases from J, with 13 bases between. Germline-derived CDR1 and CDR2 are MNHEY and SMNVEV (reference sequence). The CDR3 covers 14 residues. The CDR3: CASSDTGTYEKLFF. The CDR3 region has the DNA TGTGCCAGCAGTGATACAGGGACCTATGAAAAACTGTTTTTT.

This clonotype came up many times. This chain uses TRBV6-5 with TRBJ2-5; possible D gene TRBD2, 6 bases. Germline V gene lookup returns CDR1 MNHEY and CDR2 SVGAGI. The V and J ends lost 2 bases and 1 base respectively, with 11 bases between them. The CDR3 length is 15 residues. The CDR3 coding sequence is TGTGCCAGCAGTTACGGGGCGGGACGCCAAGAGACCCAGTACTTC. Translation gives CASSYGAGRQETQYF.

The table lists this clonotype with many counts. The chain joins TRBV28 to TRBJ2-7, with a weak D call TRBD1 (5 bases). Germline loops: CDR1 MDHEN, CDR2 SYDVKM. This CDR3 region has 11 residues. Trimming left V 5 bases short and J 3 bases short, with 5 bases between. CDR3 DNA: TGTGCCAGCAGTGGACACTACGAGCAGTACTTC. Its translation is CASSGHYEQYF.

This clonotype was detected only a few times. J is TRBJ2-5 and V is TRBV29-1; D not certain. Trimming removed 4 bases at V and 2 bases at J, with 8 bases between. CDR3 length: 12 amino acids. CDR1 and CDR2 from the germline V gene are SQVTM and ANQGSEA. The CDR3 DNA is TGCAGCGTTGGTCAACAACAAGAGACCCAGTACTTC. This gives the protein CSVGQQQETQYF. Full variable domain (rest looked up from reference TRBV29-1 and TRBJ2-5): SAVISQKPSRDICQRGTSLTIQCQVDSQVTMMFWYRQQPGQSLTLIATANQGSEATYESGFVIDKFPISRPNLTFSTLTVSNMSPEDSSIYLCSVGQQQETQYFGPGTRLLVL.

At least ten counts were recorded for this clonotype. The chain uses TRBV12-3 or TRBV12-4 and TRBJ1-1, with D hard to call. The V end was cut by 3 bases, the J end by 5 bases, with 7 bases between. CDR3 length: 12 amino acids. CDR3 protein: CASSFQGTEAFF. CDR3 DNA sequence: TGTGCCAGCAGTTTCCAAGGGACTGAAGCTTTCTTT.

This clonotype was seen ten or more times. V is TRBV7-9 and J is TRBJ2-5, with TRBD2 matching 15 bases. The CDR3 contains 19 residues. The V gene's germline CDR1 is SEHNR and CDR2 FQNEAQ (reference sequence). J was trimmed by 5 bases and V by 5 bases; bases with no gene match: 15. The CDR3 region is CASSRYEGLAGGTAETQYF. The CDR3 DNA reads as TGTGCCAGCAGCCGCTATGAGGGACTAGCGGGGGGAACTGCGGAGACCCAGTACTTC.

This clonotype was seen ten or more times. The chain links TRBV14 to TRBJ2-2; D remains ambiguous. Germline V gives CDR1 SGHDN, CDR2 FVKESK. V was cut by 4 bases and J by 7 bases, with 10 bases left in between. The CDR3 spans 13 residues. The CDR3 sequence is CASSPQLGGELFF. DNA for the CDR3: TGTGCCAGCAGCCCCCAGCTGGGCGGGGAGCTGTTTTTT.

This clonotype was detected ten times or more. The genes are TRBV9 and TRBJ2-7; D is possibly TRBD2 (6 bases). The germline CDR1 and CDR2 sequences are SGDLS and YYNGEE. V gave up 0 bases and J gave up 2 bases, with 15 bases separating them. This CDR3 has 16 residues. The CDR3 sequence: CASSVGPAGPTYEQYF. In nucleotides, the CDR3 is TGTGCCAGCAGCGTAGGGCCAGCGGGTCCTACCTACGAGCAGTACTTC.

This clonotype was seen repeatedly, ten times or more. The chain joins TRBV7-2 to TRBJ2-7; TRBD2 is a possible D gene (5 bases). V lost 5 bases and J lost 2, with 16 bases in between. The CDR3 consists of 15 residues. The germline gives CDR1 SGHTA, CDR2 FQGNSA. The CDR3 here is CASSPKRQLAYEQYF. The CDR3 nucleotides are TGTGCCAGCAGCCCAAAGCGGCAACTGGCCTACGAGCAGTACTTC.

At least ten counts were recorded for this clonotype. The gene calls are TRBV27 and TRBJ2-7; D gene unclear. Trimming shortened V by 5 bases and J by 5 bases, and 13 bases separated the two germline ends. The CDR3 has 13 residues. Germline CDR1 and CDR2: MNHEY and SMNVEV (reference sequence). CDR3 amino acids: CASSGVGYDEQYF. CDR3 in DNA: TGTGCCAGCAGTGGGGTGGGGTATGACGAGCAGTACTTC.

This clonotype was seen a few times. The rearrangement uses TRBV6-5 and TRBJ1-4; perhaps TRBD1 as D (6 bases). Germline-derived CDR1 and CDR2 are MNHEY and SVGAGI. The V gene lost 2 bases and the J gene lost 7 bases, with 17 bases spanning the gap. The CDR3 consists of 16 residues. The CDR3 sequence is CASSYTGNIYSEKLFF. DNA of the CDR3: TGTGCCAGCAGTTACACAGGGAATATATACAGTGAAAAACTGTTTTTT.

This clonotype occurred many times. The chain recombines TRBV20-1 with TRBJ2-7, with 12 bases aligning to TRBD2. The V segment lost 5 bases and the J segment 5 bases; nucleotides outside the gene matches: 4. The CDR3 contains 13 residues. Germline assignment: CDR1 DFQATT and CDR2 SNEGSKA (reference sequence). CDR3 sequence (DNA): TGCAGTGCTTGGACTAGCGGGACTCACGAGCAGTACTTC. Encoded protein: CSAWTSGTHEQYF.

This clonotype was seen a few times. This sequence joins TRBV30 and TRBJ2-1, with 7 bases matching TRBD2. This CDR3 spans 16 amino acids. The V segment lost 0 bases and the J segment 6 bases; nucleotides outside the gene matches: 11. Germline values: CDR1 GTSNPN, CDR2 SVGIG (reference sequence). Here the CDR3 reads CAWSVSTGGLGNEQFF. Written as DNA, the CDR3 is TGTGCCTGGAGTGTTTCGACGGGGGGACTTGGCAATGAGCAGTTCTTC.

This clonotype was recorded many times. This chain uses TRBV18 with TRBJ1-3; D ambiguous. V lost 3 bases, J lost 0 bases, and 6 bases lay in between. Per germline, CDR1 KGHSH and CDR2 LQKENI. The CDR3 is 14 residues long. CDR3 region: CASSPPNSGNTIYF. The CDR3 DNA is TGTGCCAGCTCACCCCCAAACTCTGGAAACACCATATATTTT.

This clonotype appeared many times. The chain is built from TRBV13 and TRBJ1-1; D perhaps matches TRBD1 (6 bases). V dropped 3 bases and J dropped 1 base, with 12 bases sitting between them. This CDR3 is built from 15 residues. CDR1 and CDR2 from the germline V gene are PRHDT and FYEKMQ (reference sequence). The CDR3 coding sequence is TGTGCCAGCAGCTTTGGGGGCACCCAGAACACTGAAGCTTTCTTT. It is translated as CASSFGGTQNTEAFF.

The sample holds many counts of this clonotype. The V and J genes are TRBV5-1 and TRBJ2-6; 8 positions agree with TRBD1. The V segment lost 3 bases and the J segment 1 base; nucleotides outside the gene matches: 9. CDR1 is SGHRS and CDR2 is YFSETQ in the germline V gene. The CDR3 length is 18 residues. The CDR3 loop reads CASSYGQGLGSGANVLTF. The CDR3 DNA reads TGCGCCAGCAGCTACGGACAGGGCCTCGGGTCTGGGGCCAACGTCCTGACTTTC.

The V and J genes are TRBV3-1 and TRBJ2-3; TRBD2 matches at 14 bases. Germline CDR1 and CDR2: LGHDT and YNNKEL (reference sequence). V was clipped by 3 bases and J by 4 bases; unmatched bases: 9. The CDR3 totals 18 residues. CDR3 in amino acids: CASSHPWTSGGYSDTQYF. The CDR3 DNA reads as TGTGCCAGCAGCCACCCTTGGACTAGCGGGGGGTATTCAGATACGCAGTATTTT.

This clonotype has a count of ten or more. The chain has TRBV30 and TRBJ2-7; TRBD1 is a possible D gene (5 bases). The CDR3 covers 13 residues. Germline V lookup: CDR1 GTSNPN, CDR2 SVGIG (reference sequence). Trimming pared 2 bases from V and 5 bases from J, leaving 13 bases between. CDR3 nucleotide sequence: TGTGCCTGGAGTTCCCCCCCAGGGAACGAGCAGTACTTC. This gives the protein CAWSSPPGNEQYF.

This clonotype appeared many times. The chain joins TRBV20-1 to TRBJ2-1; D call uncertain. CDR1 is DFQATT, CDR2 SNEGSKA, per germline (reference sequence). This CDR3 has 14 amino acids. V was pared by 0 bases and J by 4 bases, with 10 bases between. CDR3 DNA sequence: TGCAGTGCTAGAGATCCCGGACCTTACAATGAGCAGTTCTTC. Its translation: CSARDPGPYNEQFF.

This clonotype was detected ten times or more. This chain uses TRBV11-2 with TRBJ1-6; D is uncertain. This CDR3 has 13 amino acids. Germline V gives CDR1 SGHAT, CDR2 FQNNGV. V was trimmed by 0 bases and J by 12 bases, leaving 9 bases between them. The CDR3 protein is CASSLEIGVPLHF. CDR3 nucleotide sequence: TGTGCCAGCAGCTTAGAGATCGGGGTACCCCTCCACTTT.

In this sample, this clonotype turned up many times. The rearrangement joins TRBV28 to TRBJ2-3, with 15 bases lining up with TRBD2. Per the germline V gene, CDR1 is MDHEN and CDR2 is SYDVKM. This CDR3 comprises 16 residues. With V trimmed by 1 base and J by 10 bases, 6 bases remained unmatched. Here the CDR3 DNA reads TGTGCCAGCAGTTTATTGGGACTAGCGGGAGGCCGGTCGCAGTATTTT. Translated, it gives CASSLLGLAGGRSQYF. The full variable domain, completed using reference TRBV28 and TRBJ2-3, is DVKVTQSSRYLVKRTGEKVFLECVQDMDHENMFWYRQDPGLGLRLIYFSYDVKMKEKGDIPEGYSVSREKKERFSLILESASTNQTSMYLCASSLLGLAGGRSQYFGPGTRLTVL.

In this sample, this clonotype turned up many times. Written as DNA, the CDR3 is TGTGCCAGCAGCTTGGTAGGCGACAATGAGCAGTTCTTC. As protein: CASSLVGDNEQFF. This sequence joins TRBV5-6 and TRBJ2-1; D call uncertain. Germline V gives CDR1 SGHDT, CDR2 YYEEEE. The CDR3 has 13 amino acids. V lost 0 bases and J lost 5, with 6 bases in between.

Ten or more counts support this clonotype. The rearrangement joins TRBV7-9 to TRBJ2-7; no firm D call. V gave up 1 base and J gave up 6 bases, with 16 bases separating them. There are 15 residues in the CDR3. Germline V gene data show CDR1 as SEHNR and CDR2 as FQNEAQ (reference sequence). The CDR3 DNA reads TGTGCCAGCAGCTTAGGGTTTCCGGTCCCCGTCGAGCAGTACTTC. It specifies CASSLGFPVPVEQYF.

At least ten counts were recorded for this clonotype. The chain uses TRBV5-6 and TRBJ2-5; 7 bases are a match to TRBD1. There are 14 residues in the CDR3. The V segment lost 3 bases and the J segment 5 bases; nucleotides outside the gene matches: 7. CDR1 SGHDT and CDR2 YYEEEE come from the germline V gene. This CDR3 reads CASSSKQGWETQYF. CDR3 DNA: TGTGCCAGCAGCTCCAAACAGGGGTGGGAGACCCAGTACTTC.